This TCR beta chain was observed in a study of blood T cell repertoires in COVID-19. Participant-reported clinical history was the basis for cohort assignment. TCRdb keeps only in-frame clones here, not all; method: immunoSEQ multiplex PCR. The table shows about 480,000 clones, with 70% to 90% occurring only once. The CDR3 is 13 amino acids. CDR1 is SGHRS, CDR2 YFSETQ, per germline. Trimming took off 3 bases at V and 7 bases at J, with 10 bases between the two ends. Only one count was recorded for this clone. This clonotype was obtained from a woman in her late teens or twenties with acute COVID-19. This chain connects TRBV5-1 to TRBJ2-2; maybe TRBD2 (6 bases). The sample taken for sequencing was PBMCs or T cells enriched from blood (not recorded which). CDR3 amino acids: CASSSREDGELFF. The CDR3 bases are TGCGCCAGCAGCTCCAGGGAGGACGGGGAGCTGTTTTTT. Looking up the rest from reference TRBV5-1 and TRBJ2-2 gives the full variable domain: KAGVTQTPRYLIKTRGQQVTLSCSPISGHRSVSWYQQTPGQGLQFLFEYFSETQRNKGNFPGRFSGRQFSNSRSEMNVSTLELGDSALYLCASSSREDGELFFGEGSRLTVL.